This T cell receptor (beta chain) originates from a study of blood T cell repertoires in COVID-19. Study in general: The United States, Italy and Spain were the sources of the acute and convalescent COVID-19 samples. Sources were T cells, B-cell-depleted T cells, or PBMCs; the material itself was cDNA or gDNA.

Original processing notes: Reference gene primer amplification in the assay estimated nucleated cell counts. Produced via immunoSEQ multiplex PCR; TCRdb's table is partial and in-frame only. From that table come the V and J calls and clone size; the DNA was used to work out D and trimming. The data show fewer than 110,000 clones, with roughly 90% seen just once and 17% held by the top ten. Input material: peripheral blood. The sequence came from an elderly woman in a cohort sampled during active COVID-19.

The CDR3 DNA reads TGTGCCGGTGGACTAGCGGGGCCATCCGGGGAGCTGTTTTTT. Translating it yields CAGGLAGPSGELFF. The gene calls are TRBV7-2 and TRBJ2-2; 12 bases are a match to TRBD2. From germline, CDR1 is SGHTA and CDR2 FQGNSA. V lost 11 bases and J lost 6; bases outside the gene matches: 7. The CDR3 covers 14 residues.